This section outlines one TCR beta chain sequence together with its context. These data are taken from a study of blood T cell repertoires in COVID-19. Study details: Samples of COVID-19 (acute and convalescent) were obtained from the United States, Italy and Spain.

The ends lost 5 bases at V and 3 bases at J; junction bases unmatched: 10. Germline-derived CDR1 and CDR2 are SGHVS and FQNEAQ. The CDR3 has 16 residues. Data came from immunoSEQ multiplex PCR; TCRdb stores just in-frame clones and leaves some out. The table shows more than 85,000 clones, with approximately 87% occurring only once. What was sequenced was peripheral blood. This receptor was taken from a human donor in a cohort sampled during active COVID-19. The chain is built from TRBV7-8 and TRBJ1-5; 7 nucleotides align to TRBD1. The CDR3 region is CASSPRTGPINQPQHF. CDR3 nucleotide sequence: TGTGCCAGCAGCCCGAGGACAGGCCCGATCAATCAGCCCCAGCATTTT.